This T cell receptor beta chain was found in a study of cytomegalovirus exposure and HLA in healthy donors. Study-level information: A later analysis reported the same platform for the roughly 120 validation repertoires and the roughly 670 first-cohort repertoires. Study-level results: According to the study, 160 or so TCR beta chains were cytomegalovirus-associated. Most TCR sequences were uncommon, yet certain public TCRs appeared in many donors.

Libraries were prepared by immunoSEQ multiplex PCR; TCRdb keeps only in-frame clonotypes and omits some of them. The repertoire includes roughly 200,000 clones, about 89% of them detected once, and about 7.2% sits in the top ten. To note about this clone: The antigen is not known.

V was clipped by 5 bases and J by 0 bases, with 8 bases between them. CDR1 is LNHDA, CDR2 SQIVND, per germline (reference sequence). The CDR3 runs to 13 residues. The source of this sequence is a man in his thirties or forties in good health and CMV-seropositive. The sequencing input was PBMCs. This chain links TRBV19 with TRBJ2-7, with no clear D. The CDR3, as DNA: TGTGCCAGTAGTCCCTGGGGCTCCTACGAGCAGTACTTC. It encodes CASSPWGSYEQYF.